These 19 T cell receptor beta chains originate from one sample sequenced in a study of CD8 T cells in Susac syndrome. Reverse transcription of about 0.45 to 1 ug RNA used random hexamers. TCRdb called the immunoSEQ multiplex PCR reads again in MiXCR, with one record for every CDR3 protein. The data show approximately 190,000 distinct CDR3 sequences, 85% to 95% seen once. Material for sequencing was CD8+ T cells from PBMCs. These receptors all come from a human donor with Susac syndrome.

This clonotype was seen just once. This rearrangement joins TRBV2 to TRBJ2-7, with 7 bases lining up with TRBD1. Looked up from germline, CDR1 is SNHLY and CDR2 is FYNNEI. J lost 3 bases, V lost 3 bases, and 5 bases had no gene match. This CDR3 region has 14 residues. The DNA for the CDR3 is TGTGCCAGCAGTGACGGGACAGAGTTCTACGAGCAGTACTTC. It specifies CASSDGTEFYEQYF.

V gene TRBV4-1 combines with J gene TRBJ1-2; possibly TRBD1 for D (5 bases). CDR1 and CDR2 (germline): MGHRA, YSYEKL. The germline V and J ends were trimmed by 1 base and 4 bases, with 13 bases remaining between them. The CDR3 consists of 15 residues. CDR3 residues: CASSQGRTLTYGYTF. The CDR3 bases are TGCGCCAGCAGCCAAGGAAGGACACTGACCTATGGCTACACCTTC.

This chain uses TRBV2 with TRBJ2-1; D is possibly TRBD2 (5 bases). CDR1 is SNHLY and CDR2 is FYNNEI in the germline V gene. The CDR3 is made up of 11 amino acids. V was trimmed by 4 bases and J by 13 bases, leaving 11 bases between them. Here the CDR3 reads CASSGGLPQFF. The DNA for the CDR3 is TGTGCCAGCAGTGGAGGACTGCCTCAGTTCTTC.

The V call is TRBV27, the J call TRBJ2-3, with D uncertain. This CDR3 is built from 16 residues. Germline CDR1 and CDR2: MNHEY and SMNVEV (reference sequence). Trimming left V 5 bases short and J 2 bases short, with 17 bases between. The CDR3 DNA is TGTGCCAGCAGTCCCAAGTCGGCGGACCCCACAGATACGCAGTATTTT. Its protein product is CASSPKSADPTDTQYF.

CDR3 amino acids: CSVKHRTYEQYF. CDR3 nucleotide sequence: TGCAGTGTTAAACACCGGACTTACGAGCAGTACTTC. The genes are TRBV20-1 and TRBJ2-7; D is possibly TRBD2 (5 bases). V was trimmed by 7 bases and J by 4 bases, leaving 14 bases between them. This CDR3 has 12 residues. CDR1 is DFQATT and CDR2 is SNEGSKA in the germline V gene (reference sequence).

The rearrangement joins TRBV12-3 or TRBV12-4 to TRBJ2-5; no clear D gene. V lost 7 bases and J 6 bases, leaving 12 bases between the germline ends. CDR3 length: 12 residues. This CDR3 reads CASTGGRKTQYF. DNA for the CDR3: TGTGCCAGCACCGGCGGTAGAAAGACCCAGTACTTC.

The rearrangement joins TRBV7-6 to TRBJ2-7; 9 nucleotides align to TRBD1. Trimming took 2 bases from V and 2 from J; bases not matched to a gene: 4. This CDR3 is 15 amino acids long. Germline V lookup: CDR1 SGHVS, CDR2 FNYEAQ. CDR3 region: CASSLPGQGPYEQYF. DNA for the CDR3: TGTGCCAGCAGCTTACCGGGACAGGGCCCCTACGAGCAGTACTTC.

J is TRBJ2-1 and V is TRBV2; 8 nucleotides line up with TRBD1. Trimming cost V 3 bases and J 7 bases; bases outside gene matches: 14. CDR1 is SNHLY and CDR2 is FYNNEI in the germline V gene. The CDR3 has 17 residues. CDR3 DNA sequence: TGTGCCAGCAGTGATTCCTATGCAGGGGGCATTGTGAATGAGCAGTTCTTC. Translation: CASSDSYAGGIVNEQFF.

CDR3 bases: TGCAGTGCTAGAGCGCCGACTAGCGGGAGGAAAGTTGACGAGCAGTACTTC. Amino acid sequence: CSARAPTSGRKVDEQYF. The chain is built from TRBV20-1 and TRBJ2-7; 13 nucleotides align to TRBD2. Germline V gene lookup returns CDR1 DFQATT and CDR2 SNEGSKA (reference sequence). Losses at the gene ends were 1 base for V and 5 bases for J; bases not matched to a gene: 11. This CDR3 is 17 amino acids long.

The chain links TRBV4-1 to TRBJ2-5; D remains unclear. Germline V gives CDR1 MGHRA, CDR2 YSYEKL. There are 17 residues in the CDR3. V was cut by 3 bases and J by 4 bases, with 21 bases left in between. The CDR3 is CASSQPGEERAPETQYF. CDR3 nucleotide sequence: TGCGCCAGCAGCCAGCCGGGTGAGGAAAGGGCCCCAGAGACCCAGTACTTC.

The chain joins TRBV9 to TRBJ2-1; unclear D gene. The CDR3 has 12 amino acids. Trimming cost V 1 base and J 6 bases, with 5 bases left between them. The germline V gene has CDR1 SGDLS and CDR2 YYNGEE. In DNA, the CDR3 is TGTGCCAGCAGCGTAAACCCCAATGAGCAGTTCTTC. It is translated as CASSVNPNEQFF.

In DNA, the CDR3 is TGTGCCAGCAGTCGGGGGGCGGCAGATACGCAGTATTTT. This gives the protein CASSRGAADTQYF. This chain joins TRBV7-9 and TRBJ2-3; D may be TRBD2 (7 bases). The length of the CDR3 is 13 residues. V was trimmed by 6 bases and J by 4 bases, leaving 11 bases between them. Germline V lookup: CDR1 SEHNR, CDR2 FQNEAQ (reference sequence).

This chain uses TRBV2 with TRBJ1-5, with no clear D. Germline CDR1 SNHLY, CDR2 FYNNEI. CDR3 size: 16 residues. V dropped 9 bases and J dropped 4 bases, with 22 bases sitting between them. The CDR3 nucleotides are TGTGCCAGTACCCGGGAAGGTCTCATCGAAAATCAGCCCCAGCATTTT. This sequence encodes CASTREGLIENQPQHF.

The genes are TRBV5-6 and TRBJ2-7; 7 bases align to TRBD1. V lost 5 bases to trimming and J lost 5 bases; unmatched junction nucleotides: 10. Per germline, CDR1 SGHDT and CDR2 YYEEEE. The CDR3 totals 14 residues. CDR3 protein: CASSFQTGSNEQYF. The CDR3 DNA sequence: TGTGCCAGCAGTTTCCAGACAGGGAGTAACGAGCAGTACTTC.

This clonotype has just one count. The chain combines TRBV5-6 with TRBJ2-7; D is undetermined. CDR1 SGHDT and CDR2 YYEEEE come from the germline V gene. The CDR3 sequence is 14 residues long. Deletions cut 0 bases from V and 0 bases from J, with 7 bases between. CDR3 nucleotide sequence: TGTGCCAGCAGCTTGGGTGGCAACTCCTACGAGCAGTACTTC. As protein: CASSLGGNSYEQYF.

V gene TRBV12-3 or TRBV12-4 combines with J gene TRBJ1-1; D is uncertain. The CDR3 has 13 residues. The V end lost 1 base, the J end lost 6 bases, and 9 bases lay between the germline ends. CDR3 DNA sequence: TGTGCCAGCAGTTTAGAAGAGAGGGCTGAAGCTTTCTTT. As protein: CASSLEERAEAFF.

The J gene is TRBJ1-1, the V gene TRBV13; D ambiguous. Germline CDR1 PRHDT, CDR2 FYEKMQ (reference sequence). Deletions cut 2 bases from V and 4 bases from J, with 8 bases between. The CDR3 sequence is 13 residues long. CDR3: CASSLYRGTEAFF. The CDR3 DNA sequence: TGTGCCAGCAGCTTATATCGGGGCACTGAAGCTTTCTTT.

Remarks on this clonotype: The junction departs from germline at one end; a sequencing error may be responsible. V usage is TRBV7-7 and J usage is TRBJ2-3, with a possible D match to TRBD2 (6 bases). Germline V gives CDR1 SSHAT, CDR2 FNYEAQ (reference sequence). The CDR3 loop spans 14 amino acids. CDR3 DNA sequence: TGTGCTAGCAGCCTTAGCGGATTCACAGATACGCAGTATTTT. This translates into CASSLSGFTDTQYF.

The chain couples TRBV4-2 to TRBJ2-1; 10 nucleotides line up with TRBD2. Germline CDR1 and CDR2: LGHNA and YNFKEQ. V was clipped by 0 bases and J by 4 bases; unmatched bases: 9. This CDR3 has 18 residues. CDR3 bases: TGTGCCAGCAGCCAAGAGCTAGCGGGGGACATCAGATACAATGAGCAGTTCTTC. Protein: CASSQELAGDIRYNEQFF.